Ten or more counts support the clone carrying this TCR beta chain. This specimen belongs to a study of T cells in Graves' hyperthyroidism and ophthalmopathy. V lost 6 bases and J lost 0, with 8 bases in between. The V gene's germline CDR1 is SNHLY and CDR2 FYNNEI. The CDR3 spans 13 residues. Amplification of TCR beta CDR3 regions used RNA as the template. Initially, a first-round RT-PCR of the TCR CDR3 employed the HTBI primer set. TCRdb re-analysed the multiplex PCR reads in MiXCR, keeping a single row per CDR3 protein. Of approximately 740,000 distinct CDR3 sequences detected, around 15% appear once; the ten largest clones hold 10% to 13%.

The TCR sequence derives from a woman aged 18-30 years with Graves' hyperthyroidism. The V and J genes are TRBV2 and TRBJ1-1; D unclear. The sample taken for sequencing was blood. The CDR3: CASRRAVNTEAFF. The CDR3 coding sequence is TGTGCCAGCAGGCGGGCAGTGAACACTGAAGCTTTCTTT.